A single sample gave rise to the 17 T cell receptor beta chains below, sequenced in a study of T cells expressing NK-cell markers. TCRdb reanalyzed the 5' RACE reads and collapses them to one entry per CDR3 protein, without DNA. This sample contains about 260,000 distinct CDR3 sequences. Sequences were obtained from blood T cells: a sorted CD56 or NKG2C T cell subset, CD4+ or CD8+ T cells, or bulk PBMC T cells (not recorded which). These TCRs come from a man aged 18 to 30 in good health.

The V call is TRBV14, the J call TRBJ2-7; without DNA, the TCRdb call of TRBD2 cannot be checked. CDR1 and CDR2 from the germline V gene are SGHDN and FVKESK. The CDR3 consists of 15 residues. This CDR3 reads CASSQTAGGPYEQYF.

CDR3 sequence: CASSLYRNTEAFF. This rearrangement joins TRBV7-8 to TRBJ1-1. This CDR3 has 13 residues. Germline CDR1 and CDR2: SGHVS and FQNEAQ.

The chain joins TRBV5-1 to TRBJ2-7. The CDR3 contains 13 residues. Germline V gives CDR1 SGHRS, CDR2 YFSETQ. The CDR3 sequence: CASSFAINYEQYF. The whole variable domain, remainder taken from reference TRBV5-1 and TRBJ2-7, is KAGVTQTPRYLIKTRGQQVTLSCSPISGHRSVSWYQQTPGQGLQFLFEYFSETQRNKGNFPGRFSGRQFSNSRSEMNVSTLELGDSALYLCASSFAINYEQYFGPGTRLTVT.

V gene TRBV6-5 combines with J gene TRBJ2-2; TCRdb's D call of TRBD2 is untestable without DNA. There are 15 residues in the CDR3. The V gene's germline CDR1 is MNHEY and CDR2 SVGAGI. This CDR3 reads CASSYGGRADGELFF.

The chain joins TRBV11-1 to TRBJ1-2; TCRdb's assignment of TRBD1 cannot be checked, as there is no DNA. Germline V CDR1 and CDR2: SGHAT, FQDESV (reference sequence). The CDR3 extends over 12 amino acids. CDR3 residues: CASTPRGDGYTF.

The genes are TRBV7-9 and TRBJ2-7; TCRdb selects TRBD1, and the lack of DNA leaves this call unchecked. Germline V lookup: CDR1 SEHNR, CDR2 FQNEAQ (reference sequence). This CDR3 is built from 14 residues. The CDR3 spells CASSLTGKTYEQYF.

The chain employs TRBV5-1 and TRBJ2-1; lacking DNA, the TRBD1 call made by TCRdb goes unchecked. The CDR3 runs 12 residues. Per germline, CDR1 SGHRS and CDR2 YFSETQ. The CDR3 sequence is CASSLGSREQFF.

The rearrangement uses TRBV21-1 and TRBJ2-5; TCRdb proposes TRBD1, but this gene call is untestable without DNA. TRBV21-1 is a pseudogene. The CDR3 has 12 residues. This CDR3 reads CASSKVDRGEYF.

This chain uses TRBV12-3 or TRBV12-4 with TRBJ2-1. The CDR3 runs to 13 residues. CDR3 sequence: CASRLAPYNEQFF.

The chain has TRBV12-3 or TRBV12-4 and TRBJ2-1; TCRdb lists TRBD1, though no DNA is available to test this call. This CDR3 contains 13 residues. The CDR3 reads CASSLFRDGEQFF.

The V and J genes are TRBV7-8 and TRBJ2-2. Germline V gene sequence: CDR1 SGHVS, CDR2 FQNEAQ. The CDR3 runs 13 residues. CDR3: CASSHQSTGELFF.

This CDR3 reads CASSSGAYQETQYF. The chain couples TRBV7-2 to TRBJ2-5; TCRdb's assignment of TRBD1 cannot be checked, as there is no DNA. This CDR3 region has 14 residues. The germline V gene encodes CDR1 SGHTA and CDR2 FQGNSA.

V is TRBV6-8 and J is TRBJ1-5; with no DNA, the TCRdb D assignment of TRBD1 cannot be verified. CDR3 size: 17 residues. In germline, CDR1 is MNHGY, CDR2 SAAAGT. This CDR3 reads CATSLSGSRVWSQPQHF.

CDR3 loop: CASSLELAGVVQYF. This chain links TRBV5-5 with TRBJ2-7; TCRdb's assignment of TRBD2 cannot be checked, as there is no DNA. This CDR3 spans 14 amino acids. Germline V gene sequence: CDR1 SGHKS, CDR2 YYEKEE (reference sequence).

This chain connects TRBV5-1 to TRBJ2-5; TCRdb proposes TRBD2, but this gene call is untestable without DNA. The CDR3 consists of 13 residues. From germline, CDR1 is SGHRS and CDR2 YFSETQ. The CDR3: CASSSGLPETQYF.

The chain couples TRBV12-3 or TRBV12-4 to TRBJ2-3. The length of the CDR3 is 13 residues. The CDR3 is CASSTRFFDTQYF.

The chain uses TRBV19 and TRBJ2-2; TCRdb's D gene call, TRBD2, goes unchecked for lack of DNA. Germline CDR1 and CDR2: LNHDA and SQIVND (reference sequence). The CDR3 totals 14 residues. CDR3 loop: CASTTSGIPGELFF.